Listed below are T cell receptor beta chains from one sample, sequenced in a study of OX40 agonist ivuxolimab in advanced cancers. The protocol was immunoSEQ multiplex PCR, while the TCRdb copy is restricted to in-frame clones and leaves out a portion. The table shows roughly 74,000 clones, with nearly 95% occurring only once. The material sequenced was CD4+ or CD8+ T cells sorted from blood, taken in a trial of the OX40 agonist ivuxolimab. The receptors shown here come from an adult with an advanced solid tumor such as melanoma, head and neck, liver or kidney cancer. The CDR3 runs from the conserved cysteine through the conserved F or W. The order of the fields is V gene, J gene, CDR3 protein.

V gene: TRBV9; J gene: TRBJ2-7; CDR3 protein: CASSPGVGYEQYF
V gene: TRBV5-4; J gene: TRBJ1-1; CDR3 protein: CAIHPDRGGEAFF
V gene: TRBV15; J gene: TRBJ1-5; CDR3 protein: CATSRRSPESNQPQHF
V gene: TRBV6-5; J gene: TRBJ1-4; CDR3 protein: CASSYSRGTNEKLFF
V gene: TRBV25-1; J gene: TRBJ2-7; CDR3 protein: CASSEGPGQTYEQYF
V gene: TRBV30; J gene: TRBJ2-1; CDR3 protein: CAWSVRFRDRGPPGGTSGRFEQFF
V gene: TRBV7-8; J gene: TRBJ1-1; CDR3 protein: CASSLAGPGVRGRNTEAFF
V gene: TRBV7-3; J gene: TRBJ1-1; CDR3 protein: CASSLYGANTEAFF
V gene: TRBV4-3; J gene: TRBJ2-5; CDR3 protein: CASSQDRDRGLGTQYF
V gene: TRBV4-1; J gene: TRBJ2-7; CDR3 protein: CASSRRDTGSYEQYF
V gene: TRBV30; J gene: TRBJ1-1; CDR3 protein: CAWRGSYMNTEAFF
V gene: TRBV11-2; J gene: TRBJ1-2; CDR3 protein: CASSVRVSDIYGYTF
V gene: TRBV11-2; J gene: TRBJ1-1; CDR3 protein: CASSSVDVEAFF
V gene: TRBV28; J gene: TRBJ2-7; CDR3 protein: CASSFTPGWGNSYEQYF
V gene: TRBV27; J gene: TRBJ1-2; CDR3 protein: CASSPPGQGYGYTF
V gene: TRBV5-1; J gene: TRBJ1-1; CDR3 protein: CASSLTGGNTEAFF
V gene: TRBV7-9; J gene: TRBJ2-7; CDR3 protein: CASSFRTSAYEQYF
V gene: TRBV7-6; J gene: TRBJ2-3; CDR3 protein: CASSLGGDITDTQYF
V gene: TRBV6-5; J gene: TRBJ2-1; CDR3 protein: CASSYSLFVDEQFF
V gene: TRBV11-2; J gene: TRBJ1-2; CDR3 protein: CASSLGDREYGYTF
V gene: TRBV7-3; J gene: TRBJ1-4; CDR3 protein: CASSPRQGAPTNEKLFF
V gene: TRBV5-1; J gene: TRBJ2-7; CDR3 protein: CASSDSGQGLYEQYF
V gene: TRBV6-5; J gene: TRBJ2-7; CDR3 protein: CASSYRERTSIYEQYF
V gene: TRBV13; J gene: TRBJ2-3; CDR3 protein: CASSPTGTSGDTQYF
V gene: TRBV6-5; J gene: TRBJ2-7; CDR3 protein: CASSYVSFVSDEQYF
V gene: TRBV6-5; J gene: TRBJ1-5; CDR3 protein: CASMRIDSNQPQHF
V gene: TRBV28; J gene: TRBJ2-5; CDR3 protein: CASSNPRVVTQETQYF
V gene: TRBV29-1; J gene: TRBJ1-2; CDR3 protein: CSVQGQDTNYGYTF
V gene: TRBV5-1; J gene: TRBJ2-7; CDR3 protein: CASSFRSQGTAYEQYF
V gene: TRBV5-4; J gene: TRBJ2-7; CDR3 protein: CASSLGVAEYF
V gene: TRBV5-4; J gene: TRBJ1-5; CDR3 protein: CAINPGGGNQPQHF
V gene: TRBV4-3; J gene: TRBJ2-3; CDR3 protein: CASSQDMAGGSTDTQYF